These 6 T cell receptor beta chains were all obtained from the same sample, sequenced in a study of sequential checkpoint blockade in melanoma. Sample treatment: randomized to nivolumab then ipilimumab (arm A) or the reverse (arm B). Assay: immunoSEQ multiplex PCR; the TCRdb copy retains only in-frame clones and omits some. The data hold 25,000 to 35,000 clones, with under 85% observed a single time. The material sequenced was CD8+ T cells sorted from blood (inferred from file names), taken from a patient given nivolumab and ipilimumab in sequence. Every receptor here comes from a human donor with melanoma.

This chain joins TRBV19 and TRBJ2-7, with D perhaps TRBD1 (5 bases). The V end lost 3 bases, the J end lost 0 bases, and 9 bases lay between the germline ends. There are 14 residues in the CDR3. CDR1 and CDR2 from the germline V gene are LNHDA and SQIVND (reference sequence). For the CDR3, the DNA is TGTGCCAGTAGTATTCATGACAGCTCCTACGAGCAGTACTTC. Its translation: CASSIHDSSYEQYF.

The chain carries TRBV2 and TRBJ1-1; unclear D gene. The CDR3 consists of 11 residues. CDR1 is SNHLY and CDR2 is FYNNEI in the germline V gene. The V end lost 6 bases, the J end lost 0 bases, and 2 bases lay between the germline ends. CDR3 bases: TGTGCCAGCAGCATGAACACTGAAGCTTTCTTT. Translated: CASSMNTEAFF.

This clone was recorded only once. This chain connects TRBV9 to TRBJ2-4; the D gene is possibly TRBD2 (7 bases). This CDR3 is 15 amino acids long. CDR1 is SGDLS and CDR2 is YYNGEE in the germline V gene. V was shortened by 3 bases and J by 7 bases, with 17 bases between the two germline ends. CDR3 coding DNA: TGTGCCAGCAGCGAAGGGGGGGGTATCGGGAACATTCAGTACTTC. It codes for CASSEGGGIGNIQYF.

The chain employs TRBV2 and TRBJ2-5, with 7 bases lining up with TRBD2. Matching the DNA end better, TRBJ2-7 makes the J call doubtful. Germline V gene sequence: CDR1 SNHLY, CDR2 FYNNEI. The CDR3 runs to 17 residues. The CDR3 loop reads CASSEAGGGLVTYEQYF. The CDR3 DNA follows: TGTGCCAGCAGTGAAGCGGGGGGGGGACTGGTAACCTACGAGCAGTACTTC.

V gene TRBV6-1 combines with J gene TRBJ2-1, with D unresolved. The length of the CDR3 is 14 residues. Germline V lookup: CDR1 MNHNS, CDR2 SASEGT. V dropped 2 bases and J dropped 5 bases, with 10 bases sitting between them. The CDR3 region is CASSEISSNNEQFF. The CDR3 nucleotides are TGTGCCAGCAGTGAAATCTCCAGTAACAATGAGCAGTTCTTC.

This clone was recorded many times. The V and J genes are TRBV6-5 and TRBJ2-2, with D possibly TRBD2 on 6 matching bases. CDR3 length: 14 amino acids. V dropped 6 bases and J dropped 5 bases, with 13 bases sitting between them. Germline V gene sequence: CDR1 MNHEY, CDR2 SVGAGI. The CDR3 bases are TGTGCCAGCAGCCCCGGGGAGGTTACCGGGGAGCTGTTTTTT. It codes for CASSPGEVTGELFF.